This is a list of T cell receptor beta chains from one sample in a study of long-term antiretroviral therapy in people with HIV. Method: immunoSEQ multiplex PCR; TCRdb's copy keeps in-frame clones and lacks some. The sample includes tens of thousands of clones, around four fifths of them seen just once. Sequencing used unsorted PBMCs, obtained 1.6 years after starting antiretroviral therapy. Receptor source: a man aged 35 to 55 with HIV. The CDR3 runs from the conserved cysteine through the conserved F or W. A D gene is named only where the DNA matches it firmly. Not all rows give a size; the values are once, few, many and, for expanded clones, a class.

V gene	clone size	D gene	J gene	CDR3 DNA	CDR3 protein
TRBV2	few	TRBD1	TRBJ2-7	TGTGCCAGCAGTGAAGCGGGACAGATCTACGAGCAGTACTTC	CASSEAGQIYEQYF
TRBV19	NA	NA	TRBJ2-1	TGTGCCAGTAGTATACGATTAACAGGAAGCTCCTACAATGAGCAGTTCTTC	CASSIRLTGSSYNEQFF
TRBV29-1	NA	NA	TRBJ2-7	TGCAGCGTTGAATTGGGCTACGAGCAGTACTTC	CSVELGYEQYF
TRBV19	NA	NA	TRBJ2-7	TGTGCCAGTAGTATAGGATTGTCCCTCTTCCGAATAGTACCCTCCTACGAGCAGTACTTC	CASSIGLSLFRIVPSYEQYF
TRBV15	NA	NA	TRBJ2-7	TGTGCCACCAGCAGAGATTCGGGGTGGAGGGACGAGCAGTACTTC	CATSRDSGWRDEQYF
TRBV29-1	few	NA	TRBJ1-1	TGCAGCGTTGTATCGGAGAAGATTGAAGCTTTCTTT	CSVVSEKIEAFF
TRBV4-2	NA	TRBD2	TRBJ2-1	TGTGCCAGCAGCCCTTCGACTAGCGGGCTAGTCAATGAGCAGTTCTTC	CASSPSTSGLVNEQFF
TRBV30	once	NA	TRBJ1-2	TGTGCCTTGGAGTTCGGGGGGCCTTATGGCTACACCTTC	CALEFGGPYGYTF
TRBV15	NA	NA	TRBJ1-1	TGTGCCACCAGCAGAGATCGGCAGAATGCTAGAGAAGCTTTCTTT	CATSRDRQNAREAFF
TRBV2	NA	NA	TRBJ1-4	TGTGCCACCCTCGGAGAAGGGAATGCTGCAACTAATGAAAAACTGTTTTTT	CATLGEGNAATNEKLFF
TRBV6-1	NA	NA	TRBJ2-7	TGTGCCAGCAGTAGCCGGGACTCCTACGAGCAGTACTTC	CASSSRDSYEQYF
TRBV6-6	NA	NA	TRBJ2-3	TGTGCCAGCGATTCTAGGGCCGTTAGGGGCACAGATACGCAGTATTTT	CASDSRAVRGTDTQYF
TRBV29-1	NA	TRBD1	TRBJ1-2	TGCAGCGTTGACACGGGCAGGGGGTTTCACTATGGCTACACCTTC	CSVDTGRGFHYGYTF
TRBV2	NA	TRBD1	TRBJ1-2	TGTGCCAGCAGTATACAGGGGAACTATGGCTACACCTTC	CASSIQGNYGYTF
TRBV5-8	NA	TRBD2	TRBJ2-7	TGTGCCAGCAGCTTGGGGACTAGCGGGACCTACGAGCAGTACTTC	CASSLGTSGTYEQYF
TRBV12-5	NA	NA	TRBJ2-7	TGTGCTAGTGGTTTGGTAAGCGGCGGTTCCTACGAGCAGTACTTC	CASGLVSGGSYEQYF
TRBV9	NA	TRBD2	TRBJ2-2	TGTGCCAGCAGCGTAGAGGGACTAGCGGGAACCGGGGAGCTGTTTTTT	CASSVEGLAGTGELFF
TRBV6-5	NA	TRBD2	TRBJ2-7	TGTGCCAGCAGTTACTCTCAGCGGGGGGGCCACGAGCAGTACTTC	CASSYSQRGGHEQYF
TRBV19	once	NA	TRBJ2-3	TGTGCCAGTAGGGATAAGCCGGGGGCCACAGATACGCAGTATTTT	CASRDKPGATDTQYF
TRBV28	once	NA	TRBJ1-3	TGTGCCAGCAGTGTACTAGGCGTCTCTGGAAACACCATATATTTT	CASSVLGVSGNTIYF
TRBV29-1	NA	NA	TRBJ2-2	TGCAGCGTTAAGACTAGAGACGCGAACACCGGGGAGCTGTTTTTT	CSVKTRDANTGELFF
TRBV27	few	TRBD1	TRBJ1-5	TGTGCCAGCAGGAAGACAGGGGGCGGTCAGCCCCAGCATTTT	CASRKTGGGQPQHF
TRBV2	NA	NA	TRBJ1-3	TGTGCCAGCAGTGAGAGGGGGGGCTCTGGAAACACCATATATTTT	CASSERGGSGNTIYF
TRBV6-6	NA	NA	TRBJ1-5	TGTGCCAGCAGTTACCTATGGGACGGCAATCAGCCCCAGCATTTT	CASSYLWDGNQPQHF
TRBV7-8	few	NA	TRBJ2-7	TGTGCCAGCAGCTTAGGGCAGGGACACACCTACGAGCAGTACTTC	CASSLGQGHTYEQYF
TRBV27	once	NA	TRBJ1-4	TGTGCCAGCAGTTTTAAAGGGGTGGAAAAACTGTTTTTT	CASSFKGVEKLFF
TRBV5-1	NA	NA	TRBJ1-2	TGCGCCAGCAGCTTGGGCACAGGCTATGGCTACACCTTC	CASSLGTGYGYTF
TRBV4-2	NA	NA	TRBJ2-7	TGTGCCAGCAGCCAAGGGGGCAGCTACGAGCAGTACTTC	CASSQGGSYEQYF
TRBV28	NA	NA	TRBJ1-1	TGTGCCAGCAGTTTATTGAGTGGCAGGGAGGCTTTCTTT	CASSLLSGREAFF
TRBV19	once	NA	TRBJ1-2	TGTGCCAGTAGTACGACTGGCAGTACCGGTAGCTACACCTTC	CASSTTGSTGSYTF
TRBV5-1	NA	NA	TRBJ2-2	TGCGCCAGCAGCCTAGCCTCTTCAGGGGTCCACACCGGGGAGCTGTTTTTT	CASSLASSGVHTGELFF
TRBV5-5	NA	NA	TRBJ1-1	TGTGCCAGCAGCTTGTGGATGGTTGAAGACACTGAAGCTTTCTTT	CASSLWMVEDTEAFF
TRBV14	NA	TRBD2	TRBJ2-7	TGTGCCAGCAGCCAAGCCGGGAGGGGGGACTACGAGCAGTACTTC	CASSQAGRGDYEQYF
TRBV7-9	NA	NA	TRBJ1-1	TGTGCCAGCAGCCCAGGTCCAGGGACGGGGGCTTTCTTT	CASSPGPGTGAFF
TRBV2	NA	NA	TRBJ2-3	TGTGCCAGCAAGTTCCAGGAAAGCACAGATACGCAGTATTTT	CASKFQESTDTQYF
TRBV9	NA	NA	TRBJ1-4	TGTGCCAGCAGCGTAGGACGTGGGGTTTCCGGCGGCTATAATGAAAAACTGTTTTTT	CASSVGRGVSGGYNEKLFF
TRBV25-1	NA	TRBD1	TRBJ2-7	TGTGCCAGCAGTGGGACAGGGATGCGCGAGCAGTACTTC	CASSGTGMREQYF
TRBV5-5	NA	NA	TRBJ2-3	TGTGCCAGCAGCTTGGGAGACGTGTCTAGCACAGATACGCAGTATTTT	CASSLGDVSSTDTQYF
TRBV6-5	NA	NA	TRBJ1-2	TGTGCCAGCAGCGACGGGTCTAGGAACTATGGCTACACCTTC	CASSDGSRNYGYTF
TRBV6-1	NA	TRBD1	TRBJ1-5	TGTGCCAGCAGTGATTCGGGACAGGGTAATCAGCCCCAGCATTTT	CASSDSGQGNQPQHF
TRBV19	NA	NA	TRBJ2-1	TGTGCCAGTAGTCCCCTGTTCGGAAATGAGCAGTTCTTC	CASSPLFGNEQFF